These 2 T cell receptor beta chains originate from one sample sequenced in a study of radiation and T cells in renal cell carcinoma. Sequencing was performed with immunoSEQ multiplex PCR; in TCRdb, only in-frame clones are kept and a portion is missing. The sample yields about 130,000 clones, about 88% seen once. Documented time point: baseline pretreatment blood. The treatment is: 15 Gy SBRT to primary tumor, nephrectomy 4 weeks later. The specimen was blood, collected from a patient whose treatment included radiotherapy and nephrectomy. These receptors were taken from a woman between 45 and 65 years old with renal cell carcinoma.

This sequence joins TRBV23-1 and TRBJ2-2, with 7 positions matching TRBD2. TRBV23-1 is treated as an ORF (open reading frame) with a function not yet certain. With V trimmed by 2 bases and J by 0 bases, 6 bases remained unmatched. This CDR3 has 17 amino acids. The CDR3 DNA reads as TGCGCCAGCAGTCAACCTCCGGGACTAACGAACACCGGGGAGCTGTTTTTT. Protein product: CASSQPPGLTNTGELFF.

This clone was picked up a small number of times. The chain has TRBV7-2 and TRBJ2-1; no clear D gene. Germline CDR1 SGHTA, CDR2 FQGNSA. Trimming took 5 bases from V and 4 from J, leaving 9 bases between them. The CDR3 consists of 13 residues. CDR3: CASSPAGYNEQFF. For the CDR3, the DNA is TGTGCCAGCAGCCCAGCTGGGTACAATGAGCAGTTCTTC.